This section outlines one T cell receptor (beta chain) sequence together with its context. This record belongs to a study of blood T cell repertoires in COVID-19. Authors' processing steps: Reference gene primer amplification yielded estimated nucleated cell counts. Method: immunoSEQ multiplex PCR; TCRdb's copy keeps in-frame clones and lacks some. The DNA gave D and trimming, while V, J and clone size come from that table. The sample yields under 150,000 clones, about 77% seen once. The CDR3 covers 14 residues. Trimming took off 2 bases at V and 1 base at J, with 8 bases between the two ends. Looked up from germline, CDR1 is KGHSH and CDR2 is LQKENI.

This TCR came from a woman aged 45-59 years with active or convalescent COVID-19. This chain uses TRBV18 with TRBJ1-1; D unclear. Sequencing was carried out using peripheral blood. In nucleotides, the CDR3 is TGTGCCAGCTCACCATGGCAGGAGAACACTGAAGCTTTCTTT. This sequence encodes CASSPWQENTEAFF.